Below are 20 T cell receptor beta chains sequenced from a single sample in a study of cytomegalovirus exposure and HLA in healthy donors. The PCR made use of 60 Vbeta and 13 Jbeta primers. This table comes from immunoSEQ multiplex PCR, and its TCRdb copy is limited to in-frame clones, with some not included. The repertoire includes about 76,000 clones, around three quarters of them detected once, and 2.5% sits in the top ten. The material sequenced was PBMCs. Receptors originate from a man younger than 40 in good health and CMV-seronegative.

The V gene is TRBV5-1, the J gene TRBJ2-5; TRBD1 might be the D (6 bases). CDR1 is SGHRS, CDR2 YFSETQ, per germline. The length of the CDR3 is 15 residues. Deletions cut 3 bases from V and 3 bases from J, with 15 bases between. The CDR3 loop is CASSWGMGAKETQYF. The CDR3 nucleotides are TGCGCCAGCAGCTGGGGTATGGGGGCTAAAGAGACCCAGTACTTC. Using reference TRBV5-1 and TRBJ2-5 for the parts outside the CDR3, the full variable domain is KAGVTQTPRYLIKTRGQQVTLSCSPISGHRSVSWYQQTPGQGLQFLFEYFSETQRNKGNFPGRFSGRQFSNSRSEMNVSTLELGDSALYLCASSWGMGAKETQYFGPGTRLLVL.

This clone was observed a handful of times. V and J are TRBV6-4 and TRBJ2-2; 9 bases align to TRBD1. CDR3 length: 16 residues. CDR1 and CDR2 from the germline V gene are MRHNA and SNTAGT. Losses at the gene ends were 3 bases for V and 3 bases for J; bases not matched to a gene: 5. The CDR3 coding sequence is TGTGCCAGCAGTGAAGCCGGGACAGGGCACACCGGGGAGCTGTTTTTT. This encodes CASSEAGTGHTGELFF.

V usage is TRBV7-2 and J usage is TRBJ1-1; D ambiguous. V shed 4 bases and J shed 1 base, with 7 bases lying between them. The CDR3 consists of 13 residues. Germline loops: CDR1 SGHTA, CDR2 FQGNSA. The CDR3 nucleotides read TGTGCCAGCAGCTCACAGAAGAACACTGAAGCTTTCTTT. The encoded protein is CASSSQKNTEAFF.

CDR3 nucleotide sequence: TGTGCCAGCAGCAAAGTATCCACGGACACCCGGACTAGCTCGAACTACGAGCAGTACTTC. This sequence encodes CASSKVSTDTRTSSNYEQYF. The J gene is TRBJ2-7, the V gene TRBV21-1; the DNA was not used to check the table's D call, TRBD2. TRBV21-1 is assigned pseudogene status. The CDR3 is 20 residues long.

The V and J genes are TRBV19 and TRBJ1-2; D is unclear. V lost 1 base, J lost 8 bases, and 11 bases lay in between. Germline CDR1 LNHDA, CDR2 SQIVND (reference sequence). The CDR3 runs 13 residues. CDR3 sequence reads: CASSIARIGGYTF. The CDR3 DNA reads TGTGCCAGTAGTATAGCGAGGATTGGCGGCTACACCTTC.

The genes are TRBV19 and TRBJ2-1, with 10 bases lining up with TRBD2. The CDR3 covers 16 residues. Germline V gene data show CDR1 as LNHDA and CDR2 as SQIVND (reference sequence). V lost 4 bases, J lost 7 bases, and 10 bases stayed unmatched. The CDR3 DNA reads TGTGCCAGTAGTACTAGAGCGGGAGGGCCAACGAATGAGCAGTTCTTC. Translation gives CASSTRAGGPTNEQFF.

The V call is TRBV19, the J call TRBJ2-3, with D possibly TRBD1 on 6 matching bases. V was clipped by 4 bases and J by 4 bases, with 9 bases between them. Germline CDR1 LNHDA, CDR2 SQIVND (reference sequence). The CDR3 loop spans 13 amino acids. CDR3 nucleotide sequence: TGTGCCAGTAGTAGGGGGCTCGCAGATACGCAGTATTTT. Residues: CASSRGLADTQYF. Full variable domain (rest looked up from reference TRBV19 and TRBJ2-3): DGGITQSPKYLFRKEGQNVTLSCEQNLNHDAMYWYRQDPGQGLRLIYYSQIVNDFQKGDIAEGYSVSREKKESFPLTVTSAQKNPTAFYLCASSRGLADTQYFGPGTRLTVL.

To note about this clone: No conserved phenylalanine or tryptophan is present at the end of the CDR3, so a read error is the likely explanation. This chain connects TRBV6-5 to TRBJ1-2; D gene unclear. Germline assignment: CDR1 MNHEY and CDR2 SVGAGI. The CDR3 extends over 15 amino acids. Deletions cut 6 bases from V and 4 bases from J, with 18 bases between. CDR3 coding DNA: TGTGCCAGCAGCTATCGGCTGACGGACTTCTATGGCTACACCCTC. This codes for CASSYRLTDFYGYTL.

This clone occurred once. The CDR3 nucleotides read TGTGCCAGCAGTGGGGGACAGGGCATAGATACGCAGTATTTT. It yields the protein CASSGGQGIDTQYF. The chain has TRBV6-1 and TRBJ2-3; 9 nucleotides agree with TRBD1. This CDR3 has 14 residues. Losses at the gene ends were 4 bases for V and 5 bases for J; bases not matched to a gene: 4. CDR1 is MNHNS and CDR2 is SASEGT in the germline V gene.

Only one count was recorded for this clone. V usage is TRBV5-4 and J usage is TRBJ2-2, with 9 bases matching TRBD1. The CDR3 has 18 residues. The germline V gene encodes CDR1 SGHNT and CDR2 YYREEE (reference sequence). Trimming at V came to 3 bases and at J to 1 base, leaving 10 bases not matched to a gene. The CDR3 nucleotides read TGTGCCAGCAGCTCGCGGGGGACAGGGCGGGGGAACACCGGGGAGCTGTTTTTT. Its protein product is CASSSRGTGRGNTGELFF.

V usage is TRBV30 and J usage is TRBJ2-1; TRBD2 agrees at 7 bases. Germline assignment: CDR1 GTSNPN and CDR2 SVGIG (reference sequence). With 5 bases clipped from V and 5 bases from J, the junction kept 9 bases outside the gene matches. The CDR3 totals 14 residues. CDR3 sequence: CAWAVGGTHNEQFF. CDR3 in DNA: TGTGCCTGGGCCGTGGGGGGGACCCACAATGAGCAGTTCTTC.

This rearrangement joins TRBV15 to TRBJ2-1, with 8 nucleotides matching TRBD2. Unmatched junction bases numbered 9, after V lost 2 bases and J lost 15 bases. The V gene's germline CDR1 is LNHNV and CDR2 YYDKDF (reference sequence). The CDR3 sequence is 13 residues long. This CDR3 reads CATSRPTAGAPFF. The CDR3 DNA is TGTGCCACCAGCAGACCGACAGCGGGAGCTCCGTTCTTC.

The chain combines TRBV2 with TRBJ2-7, with 15 bases that match TRBD2. Germline V gene sequence: CDR1 SNHLY, CDR2 FYNNEI. Trimming removed 6 bases from V and 3 bases from J; junction bases left unmatched: 9. This CDR3 is built from 17 residues. CDR3: CASRRTSGGGGFYEQYF. The CDR3 DNA reads TGTGCCAGCAGAAGGACTAGCGGGGGGGGCGGGTTCTACGAGCAGTACTTC. Variable domain in full (rest from reference TRBV2 and TRBJ2-7): EPEVTQTPSHQVTQMGQEVILRCVPISNHLYFYWYRQILGQKVEFLVSFYNNEISEKSEIFDDQFSVERPDGSNFTLKIRSTKLEDSAMYFCASRRTSGGGGFYEQYFGPGTRLTVT.

This clone was counted a few times. The chain recombines TRBV5-4 with TRBJ2-1; TRBD2 agrees at 11 bases. J gave up 10 bases and V 7 bases, and 7 bases lay outside the gene matches. This CDR3 spans 13 amino acids. Germline V gene data show CDR1 as SGHNT and CDR2 as YYREEE (reference sequence). The CDR3 coding sequence is TGTGCCAGCTATAGCGGGGGGGCAGGGGAGCAGTTCTTC. Translating gives CASYSGGAGEQFF.

The chain couples TRBV7-3 to TRBJ2-1; 8 bases agree with TRBD2. Germline CDR1 SGHTA, CDR2 FQGTGA. The CDR3 length is 15 residues. V dropped 3 bases and J dropped 6; count of bases not matched to a gene: 7. CDR3 coding DNA: TGTGCCAGCAGCTTCATGGGACTAGAGGGCAATGAGCAGTTCTTC. Amino acids: CASSFMGLEGNEQFF.

The genes are TRBV9 and TRBJ2-2, with TRBD1 identical over 10 bases. The CDR3 loop spans 15 amino acids. CDR1 SGDLS and CDR2 YYNGEE come from the germline V gene. V lost 4 bases to trimming and J lost 5 bases; unmatched junction nucleotides: 5. The CDR3 loop is CASSPRTGGTGELFF. CDR3 nucleotides: TGTGCCAGCAGCCCCCGGACAGGGGGGACCGGGGAGCTGTTTTTT.

This clone was observed a handful of times. This chain links TRBV6-5 with TRBJ2-7; D perhaps matches TRBD2 (6 bases). V was clipped by 6 bases and J by 0 bases, with 15 bases between them. This CDR3 is built from 15 residues. Germline assignment: CDR1 MNHEY and CDR2 SVGAGI. This CDR3 reads CASSPDGLTSYEQYF. CDR3 DNA: TGTGCCAGCAGCCCCGACGGACTAACCTCCTACGAGCAGTACTTC.

This clone came up a few times. V usage is TRBV7-9 and J usage is TRBJ1-1; the D is unclear. Per the germline V gene, CDR1 is SEHNR and CDR2 is FQNEAQ (reference sequence). V gave up 6 bases and J gave up 1 base, with 12 bases separating them. The length of the CDR3 is 14 residues. CDR3 coding DNA: TGTGCCAGCAGTCCTTATCGACAGAACACTGAAGCTTTCTTT. The encoded protein is CASSPYRQNTEAFF.

The sample holds one count of this clone. The chain has TRBV11-3 and TRBJ2-5; 7 positions match TRBD2. CDR1 is SGHNT and CDR2 is YENEEA in the germline V gene. The CDR3 runs to 14 residues. The junction had 5 bases not matched to a gene; V was cut back by 2 bases and J by 5 bases. Here the CDR3 reads CASSLSAGVETQYF. The CDR3 DNA is TGTGCCAGCAGCTTATCTGCGGGGGTGGAGACCCAGTACTTC.

The count of this clone is one. This chain joins TRBV9 and TRBJ1-6, with D uncertain. Germline-derived CDR1 and CDR2 are SGDLS and YYNGEE. Trimming removed 0 bases at V and 7 bases at J, with 14 bases between. This CDR3 region has 16 residues. CDR3 protein: CASSVEAGGRNSPLHF. The CDR3 DNA reads as TGTGCCAGCAGCGTAGAGGCAGGCGGGCGGAATTCACCCCTCCACTTT.